The 20 T cell receptor beta chains below come from one sample, sequenced in a study of blood T cell repertoires in COVID-19. Some clones are missing from TCRdb's copy, which holds only in-frame ones; the method was immunoSEQ multiplex PCR. Of around 250,000 clones in the sample, about 90% were seen once. Material: peripheral blood. The receptors derive from a woman aged 55-69 years with COVID-19, enrolled during active disease.

This clone has only one observation. The V and J genes are TRBV10-3 and TRBJ2-3; D gene unclear. V dropped 4 bases and J dropped 4 bases, with 3 bases sitting between them. Germline CDR1 ENHRY, CDR2 SYGVKD. This CDR3 spans 11 amino acids. CDR3 nucleotide sequence: TGTGCCATCAGTGCAGCAGATACGCAGTATTTT. This translates into CAISAADTQYF.

CDR3 coding DNA: TGCGCCAGCAGCCAAGATAGGGGTTTAGGCTACACCTTC. It codes for CASSQDRGLGYTF. V gene TRBV4-3 combines with J gene TRBJ1-2; tentative D call: TRBD1 (5 bases). The germline V gene has CDR1 LGHNA and CDR2 YSLEER. Trimming stripped 0 bases from V and 8 bases from J, with 10 bases between. The CDR3 totals 13 residues.

Of note for this clone: Other DNA sequences of this sample code for an identical CDR3. The chain combines TRBV5-1 with TRBJ1-3; the D is unclear. The germline gives CDR1 SGHRS, CDR2 YFSETQ. The CDR3 extends over 15 amino acids. V lost 0 bases, J lost 0 bases, and 7 bases lay in between. The CDR3 loop reads CASSLAGVSGNTIYF. The CDR3 DNA is TGCGCCAGCAGCTTGGCGGGAGTCTCTGGAAACACCATATATTTT.

This rearrangement joins TRBV5-8 to TRBJ1-2; perhaps TRBD1 as D (5 bases). This CDR3 is 13 amino acids long. V was cut by 2 bases and J by 2 bases, with 7 bases left in between. The germline V gene encodes CDR1 SGHTS and CDR2 YDEGEE. The CDR3 nucleotides read TGTGCCAGCAGCTTAGGGGTAAACTATGGCTACACCTTC. This codes for CASSLGVNYGYTF.

The genes are TRBV3-1 (or the pseudogene TRBV3-2) and TRBJ1-1; D remains ambiguous. The CDR3 is 12 amino acids. Trimming stripped 7 bases from V and 1 base from J, with 7 bases between. In germline, CDR1 is LGHDT, CDR2 YNNKEL (reference sequence). The CDR3 protein is CASNQENTEAFF. The CDR3 DNA reads TGTGCCAGCAATCAGGAGAACACTGAAGCTTTCTTT.

This chain links TRBV5-4 with TRBJ1-2, with D possibly matching TRBD1 (6 bases). The CDR3 is 15 amino acids. Germline V lookup: CDR1 SGHNT, CDR2 YYREEE (reference sequence). Trimming shortened V by 3 bases and J by 8 bases, and 20 bases separated the two germline ends. CDR3 DNA: TGTGCCAGCAGCTCCCGGGGGGGCCTTGTGAAAGGCTACACCTTC. It is translated as CASSSRGGLVKGYTF.

As concerns this clone: The junction departs from germline at one end; a sequencing error may be responsible. The chain carries TRBV18 and TRBJ1-2, with 8 bases identical to TRBD1. Germline assignment: CDR1 KGHSH and CDR2 LQKENI. The CDR3 spans 13 residues. The CDR3 loop is CASSPQGVSGYTF. In nucleotides, the CDR3 is TGTGCCAGCTCCCCACAGGGGGTTTCTGGCTACACCTTC.

The J gene is TRBJ2-7, the V gene TRBV5-4, with a tentative D call TRBD1 (7 bases). The CDR3 loop spans 16 amino acids. The germline V and J ends were trimmed by 4 bases and 2 bases, with 19 bases remaining between them. The germline gives CDR1 SGHNT, CDR2 YYREEE (reference sequence). The CDR3 nucleotides are TGTGCCAGCAGCCCGGACCCAGGGGGGCTGCCCTACGAGCAGTACTTC. Residues: CASSPDPGGLPYEQYF.

The chain recombines TRBV4-3 with TRBJ1-2; tentatively, D is TRBD1 (5 bases). The V and J ends lost 0 bases and 0 bases respectively, with 11 bases between them. This CDR3 is built from 16 residues. Germline loops: CDR1 LGHNA, CDR2 YSLEER. The CDR3, as DNA: TGCGCCAGCAGCCAAGACGCGGGGGGATCTAACTATGGCTACACCTTC. It codes for CASSQDAGGSNYGYTF.

The chain is built from TRBV18 and TRBJ1-5; D possibly corresponds to TRBD1 (6 bases). The V end lost 3 bases, the J end lost 4 bases, and 13 bases lay between the germline ends. The CDR3 extends over 15 amino acids. Germline V gene data show CDR1 as KGHSH and CDR2 as LQKENI. CDR3: CASSPETGSNQPQHF. The CDR3 DNA reads as TGTGCCAGCTCACCCGAGACAGGATCTAATCAGCCCCAGCATTTT. Drawing the rest from reference TRBV18 and TRBJ1-5, the complete variable domain is NAGVMQNPRHLVRRRGQEARLRCSPMKGHSHVYWYRQLPEEGLKFMVYLQKENIIDESGMPKERFSAEFPKEGPSILRIQQVVRGDSAAYFCASSPETGSNQPQHFGDGTRLSIL.

This chain links TRBV5-1 with TRBJ1-2; D ambiguous. The germline gives CDR1 SGHRS, CDR2 YFSETQ. This CDR3 comprises 13 residues. The ends were cut back, 0 bases at V and 3 bases at J, with 6 bases in the middle. The CDR3 loop reads CASSLERDYGYTF. CDR3 nucleotide sequence: TGCGCCAGCAGCTTGGAGCGGGACTATGGCTACACCTTC. Variable domain in full (rest from reference TRBV5-1 and TRBJ1-2): KAGVTQTPRYLIKTRGQQVTLSCSPISGHRSVSWYQQTPGQGLQFLFEYFSETQRNKGNFPGRFSGRQFSNSRSEMNVSTLELGDSALYLCASSLERDYGYTFGSGTRLTVV.

Only a few counts were recorded for this clone. This sequence joins TRBV9 and TRBJ2-7; a possible D gene is TRBD2 (6 bases). Germline V gene sequence: CDR1 SGDLS, CDR2 YYNGEE. Deletions cut 0 bases from V and 6 bases from J, with 13 bases between. This CDR3 is built from 14 residues. The chain's CDR3 is CASSVATVGGEQYF. For the CDR3, the DNA is TGTGCCAGCAGCGTAGCTACTGTGGGGGGCGAGCAGTACTTC.

The CDR3 DNA sequence: TGTGCCAGCAGCTTCCGGGACAGTACTAATGAAAAACTGTTTTTT. Protein product: CASSFRDSTNEKLFF. The chain couples TRBV7-2 to TRBJ1-4; 7 nucleotides line up with TRBD1. This CDR3 spans 15 amino acids. V was pared by 3 bases and J by 2 bases, with 3 bases of the junction left unmatched. Germline assignment: CDR1 SGHTA and CDR2 FQGNSA.

This sequence joins TRBV5-3 and TRBJ2-5; the match to TRBD1 covers 8 bases. TRBV5-3 is an ORF, with its function uncertain. V shed 0 bases, J shed 0 bases, and the junction held 13 bases outside the gene matches. CDR3 length: 19 residues. The CDR3 reads CARSLATYRGVEYQETQYF. In nucleotides, the CDR3 is TGTGCCAGAAGCTTGGCCACCTACAGGGGGGTGGAGTACCAAGAGACCCAGTACTTC.

This chain connects TRBV3-1 (or the pseudogene TRBV3-2) to TRBJ1-6; D is perhaps TRBD1 (6 bases). Trimming cost V 1 base and J 8 bases, with 12 bases left between them. The CDR3 is 15 residues long. Germline V lookup: CDR1 LGHDT, CDR2 YNNKEL (reference sequence). In DNA, the CDR3 is TGTGCCAGCAGCCAAGGAACAGGGAGGGATTCACCCCTCCACTTT. This encodes CASSQGTGRDSPLHF.

The chain couples TRBV7-2 to TRBJ2-3; D might be TRBD1 (6 bases). Germline V gives CDR1 SGHTA, CDR2 FQGNSA. V was trimmed by 5 bases and J by 2 bases, leaving 11 bases between them. The CDR3 sequence is 14 residues long. In nucleotides, the CDR3 is TGTGCCAGCAGCCCCGACAGGTACACAGATACGCAGTATTTT. It yields the protein CASSPDRYTDTQYF. The variable domain in full, with the rest retrieved from reference TRBV7-2 and TRBJ2-3, is GAGVSQSPSNKVTEKGKDVELRCDPISGHTALYWYRQSLGQGLEFLIYFQGNSAPDKSGLPSDRFSAERTGGSVSTLTIQRTQQEDSAVYLCASSPDRYTDTQYFGPGTRLTVL.

V usage is TRBV6-1 and J usage is TRBJ2-1, with D uncertain. The CDR3 runs 13 residues. V lost 3 bases, J lost 11 bases, and 14 bases lay in between. Germline V gene data show CDR1 as MNHNS and CDR2 as SASEGT. CDR3 sequence: CASSEMVQTKQFF. The CDR3, as DNA: TGTGCCAGCAGTGAGATGGTTCAGACAAAGCAGTTCTTC.

The gene calls are TRBV7-8 and TRBJ2-7; tentative D call: TRBD1 (6 bases). The germline V and J ends were trimmed by 5 bases and 3 bases, with 26 bases remaining between them. Germline CDR1 is SGHVS and CDR2 is FQNEAQ. The CDR3 loop spans 18 amino acids. The CDR3 nucleotides read TGTGCCAGCAGCATACGGAAGGACAGTTTCAAGATCGGCTACGAGCAGTACTTC. Translation: CASSIRKDSFKIGYEQYF. The full variable domain, its missing parts supplied by reference TRBV7-8 and TRBJ2-7, is GAGVSQSPRYKVAKRGQDVALRCDPISGHVSLFWYQQALGQGPEFLTYFQNEAQLDKSGLPSDRFFAERPEGSVSTLKIQRTQQEDSAVYLCASSIRKDSFKIGYEQYFGPGTRLTVT.

V is TRBV4-2 and J is TRBJ2-7; TRBD2 aligns across 10 bases. The CDR3 runs to 16 residues. The V gene's germline CDR1 is LGHNA and CDR2 YNFKEQ. V lost 0 bases, J lost 3 bases, and 5 bases stayed unmatched. The CDR3 loop is CASSQDGTSGDYEQYF. CDR3 DNA sequence: TGTGCCAGCAGCCAAGATGGCACTAGCGGGGACTACGAGCAGTACTTC.

DNA for the CDR3: TGTGCCAGCAGCTTTTCGGACAGGGCTAACTATGGCTACACCTTC. Translating gives CASSFSDRANYGYTF. This rearrangement joins TRBV11-2 to TRBJ1-2; 8 bases match TRBD1. There are 15 residues in the CDR3. Germline V gene sequence: CDR1 SGHAT, CDR2 FQNNGV. The trim removed 3 bases at V and 0 bases at J, leaving 3 bases unmatched.